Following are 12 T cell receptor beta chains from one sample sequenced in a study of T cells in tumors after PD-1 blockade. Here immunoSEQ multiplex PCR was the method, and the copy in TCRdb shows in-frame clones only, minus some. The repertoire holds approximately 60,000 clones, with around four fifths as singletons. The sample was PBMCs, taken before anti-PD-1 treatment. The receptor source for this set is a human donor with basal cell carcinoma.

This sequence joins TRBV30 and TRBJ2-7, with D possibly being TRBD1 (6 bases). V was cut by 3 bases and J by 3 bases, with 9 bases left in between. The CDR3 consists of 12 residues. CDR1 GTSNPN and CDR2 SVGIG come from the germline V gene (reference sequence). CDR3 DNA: TGTGCCTGGAGAAGGGGGTACTACGAGCAGTACTTC. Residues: CAWRRGYYEQYF. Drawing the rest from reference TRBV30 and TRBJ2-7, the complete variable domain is SQTIHQWPATLVQPVGSPLSLECTVEGTSNPNLYWYRQAAGRGLQLLFYSVGIGQISSEVPQNLSASRPQDRQFILSSKKLLLSDSGFYLCAWRRGYYEQYFGPGTRLTVT.

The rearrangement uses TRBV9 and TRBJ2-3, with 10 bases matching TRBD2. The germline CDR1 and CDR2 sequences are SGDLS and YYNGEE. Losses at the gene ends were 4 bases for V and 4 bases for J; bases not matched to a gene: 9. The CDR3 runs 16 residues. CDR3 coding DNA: TGTGCCAGCAGCCCCCAAGCGGGGGGGTGGGCAGATACGCAGTATTTT. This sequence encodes CASSPQAGGWADTQYF.

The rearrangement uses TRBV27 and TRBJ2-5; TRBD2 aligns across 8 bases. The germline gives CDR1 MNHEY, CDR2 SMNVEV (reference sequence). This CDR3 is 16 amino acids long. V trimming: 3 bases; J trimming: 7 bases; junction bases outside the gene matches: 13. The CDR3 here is CASSFLLAGHVSTQYF. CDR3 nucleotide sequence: TGTGCCAGCAGTTTCTTATTAGCGGGGCACGTTTCGACCCAGTACTTC.

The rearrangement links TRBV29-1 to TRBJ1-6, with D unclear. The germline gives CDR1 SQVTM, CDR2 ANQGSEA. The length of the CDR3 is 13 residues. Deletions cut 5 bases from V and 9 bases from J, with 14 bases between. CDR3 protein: CSVLPMFGSPLHF. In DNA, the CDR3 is TGCAGCGTTCTTCCGATGTTCGGTTCACCCCTCCACTTT.

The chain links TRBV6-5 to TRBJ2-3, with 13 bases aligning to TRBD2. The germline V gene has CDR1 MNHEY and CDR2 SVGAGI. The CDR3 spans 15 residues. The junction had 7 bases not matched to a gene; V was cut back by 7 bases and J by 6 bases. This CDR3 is CASTQGTSGVDTQYF. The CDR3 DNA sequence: TGTGCCAGCACCCAAGGGACTAGCGGGGTGGATACGCAGTATTTT.

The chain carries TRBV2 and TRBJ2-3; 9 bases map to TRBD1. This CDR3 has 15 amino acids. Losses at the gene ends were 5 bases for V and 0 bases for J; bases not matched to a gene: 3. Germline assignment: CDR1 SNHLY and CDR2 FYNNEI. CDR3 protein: CASSIQGASTDTQYF. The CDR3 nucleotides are TGTGCCAGCAGTATACAGGGGGCAAGCACAGATACGCAGTATTTT.

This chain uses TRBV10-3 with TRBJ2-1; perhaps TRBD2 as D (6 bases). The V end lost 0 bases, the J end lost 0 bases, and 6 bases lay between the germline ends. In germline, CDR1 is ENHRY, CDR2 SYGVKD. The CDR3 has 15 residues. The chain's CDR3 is CAISESGGSYNEQFF. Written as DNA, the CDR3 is TGTGCCATCAGTGAGTCGGGGGGCTCCTACAATGAGCAGTTCTTC.

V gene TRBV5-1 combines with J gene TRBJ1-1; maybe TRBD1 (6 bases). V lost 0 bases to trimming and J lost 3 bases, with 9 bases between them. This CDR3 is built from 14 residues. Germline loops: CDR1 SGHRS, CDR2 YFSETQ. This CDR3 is CASSLEGGHTEAFF. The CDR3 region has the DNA TGCGCCAGCAGCTTGGAGGGGGGACACACTGAAGCTTTCTTT.

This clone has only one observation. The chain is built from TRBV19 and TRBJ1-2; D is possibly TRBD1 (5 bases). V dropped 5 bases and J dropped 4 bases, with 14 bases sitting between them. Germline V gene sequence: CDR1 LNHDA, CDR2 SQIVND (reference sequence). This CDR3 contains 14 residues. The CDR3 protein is CASSRDQGVYGYTF. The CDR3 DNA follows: TGTGCCAGTAGTCGGGACCAAGGCGTCTATGGCTACACCTTC.

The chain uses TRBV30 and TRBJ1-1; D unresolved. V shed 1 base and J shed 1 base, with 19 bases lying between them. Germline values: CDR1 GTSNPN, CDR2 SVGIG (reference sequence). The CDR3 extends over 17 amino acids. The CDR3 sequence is CAWSAAPGVQRNTEAFF. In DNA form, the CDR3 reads TGTGCCTGGAGTGCTGCCCCTGGGGTCCAAAGGAACACTGAAGCTTTCTTT.

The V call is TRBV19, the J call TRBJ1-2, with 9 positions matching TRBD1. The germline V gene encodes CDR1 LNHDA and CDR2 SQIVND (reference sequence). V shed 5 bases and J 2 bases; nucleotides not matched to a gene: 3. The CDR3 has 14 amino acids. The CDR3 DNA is TGTGCCAGTAGTGACGACAGGGGGAACTATGGCTACACCTTC. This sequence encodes CASSDDRGNYGYTF.

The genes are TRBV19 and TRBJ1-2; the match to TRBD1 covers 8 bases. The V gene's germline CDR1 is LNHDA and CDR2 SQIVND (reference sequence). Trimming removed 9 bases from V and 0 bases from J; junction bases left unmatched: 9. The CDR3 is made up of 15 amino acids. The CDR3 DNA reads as TGTGCCAGCTGGGCCCCACAGGGGGCTAACTATGGCTACACCTTC. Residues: CASWAPQGANYGYTF.